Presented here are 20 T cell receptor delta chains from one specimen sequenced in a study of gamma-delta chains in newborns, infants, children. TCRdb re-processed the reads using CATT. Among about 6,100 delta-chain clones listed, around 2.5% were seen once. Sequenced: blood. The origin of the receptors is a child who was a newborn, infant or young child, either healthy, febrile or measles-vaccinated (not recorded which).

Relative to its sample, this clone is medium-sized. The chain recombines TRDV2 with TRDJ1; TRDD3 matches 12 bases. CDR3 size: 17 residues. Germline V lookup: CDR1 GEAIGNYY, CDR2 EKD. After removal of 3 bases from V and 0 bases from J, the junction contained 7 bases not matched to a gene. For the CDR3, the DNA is TGTGCCTGTGACCCCCTGGGGGATACGCCGTACACCGATAAACTCATCTTT. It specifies CACDPLGDTPYTDKLIF.

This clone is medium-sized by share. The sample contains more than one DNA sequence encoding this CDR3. For the CDR3, the DNA is TGTGCCTGTGACACCATACTGGGGGATAACGGCTCCTGGGACACCCGACAGATGTTTTTC. Translated: CACDTILGDNGSWDTRQMFF. The chain is built from TRDV2 and TRDJ3; TRDD3 matches at 11 bases. CDR3 length: 20 residues. Germline V gives CDR1 GEAIGNYY, CDR2 EKD. The V segment lost 0 bases and the J segment 0 bases; nucleotides outside the gene matches: 6.

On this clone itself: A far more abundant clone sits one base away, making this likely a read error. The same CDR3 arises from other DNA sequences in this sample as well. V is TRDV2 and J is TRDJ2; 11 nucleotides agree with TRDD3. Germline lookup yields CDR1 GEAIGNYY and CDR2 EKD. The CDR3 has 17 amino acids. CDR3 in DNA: TGTGCCTGTGACATACTGGGGGATAATTCGTTGACAGCACAGCTCTTCTTT. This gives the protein CACDILGDNSLTAQLFF.

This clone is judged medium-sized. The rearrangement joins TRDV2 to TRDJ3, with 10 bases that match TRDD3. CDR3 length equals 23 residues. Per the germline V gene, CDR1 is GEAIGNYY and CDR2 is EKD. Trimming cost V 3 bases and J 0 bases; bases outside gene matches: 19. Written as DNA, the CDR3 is TGTGCCTGTGACTCAGTACTGGGGGATCGAGAGAAGGGAAGCTCCTGGGACACCCGACAGATGTTTTTC. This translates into CACDSVLGDREKGSSWDTRQMFF.

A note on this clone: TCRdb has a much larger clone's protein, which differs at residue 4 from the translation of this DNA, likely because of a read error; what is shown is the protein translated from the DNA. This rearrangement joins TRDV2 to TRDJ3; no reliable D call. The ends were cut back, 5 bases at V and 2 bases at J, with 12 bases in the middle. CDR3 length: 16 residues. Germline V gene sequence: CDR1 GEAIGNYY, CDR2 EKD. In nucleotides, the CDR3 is TGTGCCTGTGCCCCGCTACGCGCCTGGGACACCCGACAGATGTTTTTC. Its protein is CACAPLRAWDTRQMFF.

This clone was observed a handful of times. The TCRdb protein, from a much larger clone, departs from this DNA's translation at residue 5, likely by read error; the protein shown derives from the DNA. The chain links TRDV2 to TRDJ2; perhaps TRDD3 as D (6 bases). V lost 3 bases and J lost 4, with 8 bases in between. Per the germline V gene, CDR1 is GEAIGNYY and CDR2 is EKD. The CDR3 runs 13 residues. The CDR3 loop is CACDAWGTAQLFF. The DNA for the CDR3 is TGTGCCTGTGACGCCTGGGGGACAGCACAACTCTTCTTT.

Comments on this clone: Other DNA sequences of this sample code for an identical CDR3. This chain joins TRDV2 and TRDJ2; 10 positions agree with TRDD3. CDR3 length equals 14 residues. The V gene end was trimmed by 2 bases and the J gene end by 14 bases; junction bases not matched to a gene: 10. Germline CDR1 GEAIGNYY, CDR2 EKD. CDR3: CACDKLGDPSDLFF. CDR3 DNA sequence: TGTGCCTGTGACAAACTGGGGGATCCCTCGGACCTCTTCTTT.

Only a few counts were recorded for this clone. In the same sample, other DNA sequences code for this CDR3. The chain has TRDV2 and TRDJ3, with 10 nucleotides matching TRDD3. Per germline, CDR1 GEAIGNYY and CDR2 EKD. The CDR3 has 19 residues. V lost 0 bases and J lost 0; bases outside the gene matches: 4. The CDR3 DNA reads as TGTGCCTGTGACACCGCCGGGGGATACGTCTCCTGGGACACCCGACAGATGTTTTTC. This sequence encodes CACDTAGGYVSWDTRQMFF.

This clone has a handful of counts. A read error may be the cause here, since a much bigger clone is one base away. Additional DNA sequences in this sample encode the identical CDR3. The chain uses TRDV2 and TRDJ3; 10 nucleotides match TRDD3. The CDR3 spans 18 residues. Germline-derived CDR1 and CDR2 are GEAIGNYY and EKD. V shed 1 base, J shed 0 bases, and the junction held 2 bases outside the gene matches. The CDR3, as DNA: TGTGCCTGTGACACTGGGGGATACAACTCCTGGGACACCCGACAGATGTTTTTC. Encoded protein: CACDTGGYNSWDTRQMFF.

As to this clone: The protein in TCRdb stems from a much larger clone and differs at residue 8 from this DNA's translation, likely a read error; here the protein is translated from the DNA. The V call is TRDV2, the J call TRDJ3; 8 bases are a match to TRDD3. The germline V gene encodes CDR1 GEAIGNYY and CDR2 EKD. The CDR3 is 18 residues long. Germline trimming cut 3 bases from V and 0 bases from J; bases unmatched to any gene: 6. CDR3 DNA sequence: TGTGCCTGTGACTTACTGGGGGCTAGCTCCTGGGACACCCGACAGATGTTTTTC. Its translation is CACDLLGASSWDTRQMFF.

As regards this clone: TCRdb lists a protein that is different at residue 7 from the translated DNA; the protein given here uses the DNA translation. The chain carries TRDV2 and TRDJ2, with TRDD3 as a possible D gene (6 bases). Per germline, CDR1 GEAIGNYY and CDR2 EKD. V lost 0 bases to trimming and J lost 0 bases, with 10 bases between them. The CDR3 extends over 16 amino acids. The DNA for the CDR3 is TGTGCCTGTGACACCGTCTGGGGAGCTTTGACAGCACAACTCTTCTTT. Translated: CACDTVWGALTAQLFF.

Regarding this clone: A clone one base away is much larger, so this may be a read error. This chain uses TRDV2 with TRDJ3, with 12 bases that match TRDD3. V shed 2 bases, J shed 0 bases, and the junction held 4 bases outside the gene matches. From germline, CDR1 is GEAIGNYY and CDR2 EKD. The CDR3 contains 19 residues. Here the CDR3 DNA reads TGTGCCTGTGACAATACTGGGGGATACAGCTCCTGGGACACCCGACAGATGTTTTTC. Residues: CACDNTGGYSSWDTRQMFF.

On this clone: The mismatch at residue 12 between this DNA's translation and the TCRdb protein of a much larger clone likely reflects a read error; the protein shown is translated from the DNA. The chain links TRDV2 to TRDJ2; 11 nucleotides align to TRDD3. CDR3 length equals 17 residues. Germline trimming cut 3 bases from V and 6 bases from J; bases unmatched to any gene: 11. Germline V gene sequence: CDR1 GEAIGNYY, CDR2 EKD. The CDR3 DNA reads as TGTGCCTGTGACCCCGTACTGGGGGATAGGAGGGCAGCACAACTCTTCTTT. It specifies CACDPVLGDRRAAQLFF.

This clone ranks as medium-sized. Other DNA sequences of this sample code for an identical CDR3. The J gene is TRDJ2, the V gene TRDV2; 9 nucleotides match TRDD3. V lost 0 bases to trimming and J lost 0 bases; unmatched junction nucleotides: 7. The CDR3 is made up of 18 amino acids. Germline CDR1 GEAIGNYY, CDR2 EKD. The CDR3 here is CACDTVLGDPALTAQLFF. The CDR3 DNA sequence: TGTGCCTGTGACACCGTACTGGGGGACCCAGCTTTGACAGCACAACTCTTCTTT.

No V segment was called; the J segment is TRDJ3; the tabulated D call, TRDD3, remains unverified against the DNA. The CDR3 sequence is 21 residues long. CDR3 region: CACDVLGATKESSWDTRQMFF. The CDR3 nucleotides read TGTGCCTGTGACGTACTGGGGGCTACTAAGGAGAGCTCCTGGGACACCCGACAGATGTTTTTC.

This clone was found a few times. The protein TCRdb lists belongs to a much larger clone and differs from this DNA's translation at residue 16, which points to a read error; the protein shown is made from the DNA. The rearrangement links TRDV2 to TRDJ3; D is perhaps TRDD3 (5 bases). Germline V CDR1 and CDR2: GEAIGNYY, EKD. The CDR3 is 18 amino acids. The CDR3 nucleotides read TGTGCCTGTGACACCGGACCGGCGAGCTCCTGGGACACCCGACAGGTGTTTTTC. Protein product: CACDTGPASSWDTRQVFF.

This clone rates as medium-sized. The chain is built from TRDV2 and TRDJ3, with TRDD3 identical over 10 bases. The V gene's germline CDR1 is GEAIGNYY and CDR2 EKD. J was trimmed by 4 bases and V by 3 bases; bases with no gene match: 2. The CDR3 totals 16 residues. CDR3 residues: CACDVLGDWDTRQMFF. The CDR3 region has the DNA TGTGCCTGTGACGTACTGGGGGATTGGGACACCCGACAGATGTTTTTC.

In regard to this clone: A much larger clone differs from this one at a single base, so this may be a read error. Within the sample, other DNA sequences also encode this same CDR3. CDR3 in DNA: TGTGCCTGCGACCCTGTACTGGGGGATACGCCAAGCTCCTGGGACACCCGACAGATGTTTTTC. It yields the protein CACDPVLGDTPSSWDTRQMFF. This rearrangement joins TRDV2 to TRDJ3, with 13 nucleotides matching TRDD3. CDR3 length: 21 amino acids. The germline CDR1 and CDR2 sequences are GEAIGNYY and EKD. J lost 0 bases, V lost 7 bases, and 14 bases had no gene match.

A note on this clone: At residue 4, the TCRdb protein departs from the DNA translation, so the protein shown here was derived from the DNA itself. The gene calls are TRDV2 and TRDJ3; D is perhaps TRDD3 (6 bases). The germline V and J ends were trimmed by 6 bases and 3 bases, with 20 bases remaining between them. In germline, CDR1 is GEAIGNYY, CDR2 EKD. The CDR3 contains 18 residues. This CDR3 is CACNSLLGESWDTRQMFF. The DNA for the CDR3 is TGTGCCTGTAATTCTCTACTGGGAGAAAGCTGGGACACCCGACAGATGTTTTTC.

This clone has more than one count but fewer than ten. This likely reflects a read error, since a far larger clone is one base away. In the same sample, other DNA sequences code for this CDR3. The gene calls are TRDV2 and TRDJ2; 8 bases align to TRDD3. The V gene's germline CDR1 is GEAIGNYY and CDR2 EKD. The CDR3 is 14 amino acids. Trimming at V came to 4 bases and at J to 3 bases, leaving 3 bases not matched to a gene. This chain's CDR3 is CACDTWGMTAQLFF. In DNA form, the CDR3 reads TGTGCCTGTGATACCTGGGGGATGACAGCACAACTCTTCTTT.